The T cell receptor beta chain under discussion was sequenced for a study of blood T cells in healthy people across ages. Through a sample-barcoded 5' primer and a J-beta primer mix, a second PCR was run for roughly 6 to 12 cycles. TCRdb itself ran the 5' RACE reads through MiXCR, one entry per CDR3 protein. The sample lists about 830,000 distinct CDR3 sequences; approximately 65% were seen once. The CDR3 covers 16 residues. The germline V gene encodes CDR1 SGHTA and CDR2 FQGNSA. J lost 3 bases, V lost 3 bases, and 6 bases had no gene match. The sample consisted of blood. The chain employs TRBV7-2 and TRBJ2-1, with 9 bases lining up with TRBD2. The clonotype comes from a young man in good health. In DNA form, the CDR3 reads TGTGCCAGCAGCTTCCTCGCGGGGGGGTACTACAATGAGCAGTTCTTC. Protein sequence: CASSFLAGGYYNEQFF.